A selection of T cell receptor beta chains follows, all from one sample in a study of regulatory T cells in long-lasting Graves disease. TCRdb called the multiplex PCR reads again in MiXCR, with one record for every CDR3 protein. In the table there are 200,000 to 250,000 distinct CDR3 sequences, roughly a fifth of which are singletons. The same data also went into a second study, on T cells in Graves' hyperthyroidism and ophthalmopathy.

Sequenced here: peripheral blood mononuclear cells (PBMCs), sampled at new diagnosis, from a patient treated with antithyroid drugs. All receptors come from a woman aged 25 to 39 with Graves disease. Both conserved end residues are part of each CDR3. A D gene is named only where the DNA matches it firmly. The size of a clone is reported for some rows only, either as once, few or many, or as a class for expanded clones.

CDR3aa	CDR3nt	j_gene	v_gene	d_gene	abundance
CASSQGLAAYEQYF	TGTGCCAGCAGCCAAGGACTAGCAGCCTACGAGCAGTACTTC	TRBJ2-7	TRBV3-1	TRBD2	-
CASSLYRGRDEQFF	TGTGCCAGCAGTTTATACAGGGGGCGGGATGAGCAGTTCTTC	TRBJ2-1	TRBV28	TRBD1	many
CASRTGFANTIYF	TGTGCCAGCCGGACAGGCTTCGCGAACACCATATATTTT	TRBJ1-3	TRBV2	TRBD1	many
CAGSWAYEQYF	TGTGCCGGCAGTTGGGCCTACGAGCAGTACTTC	TRBJ2-7	TRBV28	-	-
CASSSYSSGPPGYGYTF	TGTGCCAGCAGCTCATACTCTTCGGGGCCCCCCGGCTATGGCTACACCTTC	TRBJ1-2	TRBV7-8	-	many
CSATLGSEQYF	TGCAGTGCCACTCTAGGTAGCGAGCAGTACTTC	TRBJ2-7	TRBV20-1	-	-
CASSYGEGIFNSPLHF	TGTGCCAGCAGTTATGGCGAAGGGATCTTCAATTCACCCCTCCACTTT	TRBJ1-6	TRBV6-9	-	many
CASSPSPRESEAFF	TGTGCCAGCAGCCCGTCCCCCCGGGAGAGTGAAGCTTTCTTT	TRBJ1-1	TRBV4-2	-	-
CASSGTAMNTEAFF	TGTGCCAGCTCAGGGACAGCTATGAACACTGAAGCTTTCTTT	TRBJ1-1	TRBV18	TRBD1	many
CATRTSGSKDEQFF	TGTGCCACCCGGACTAGCGGGAGTAAGGATGAGCAGTTCTTC	TRBJ2-1	TRBV10-3	TRBD2	many
CASSLDGINEQFF	TGTGCCAGCAGCTTAGACGGGATCAATGAGCAGTTCTTC	TRBJ2-1	TRBV11-3	-	few
CAWSPPSTGGYNEQFF	TGTGCCTGGAGTCCACCCAGTACGGGAGGCTACAATGAGCAGTTCTTC	TRBJ2-1	TRBV30	TRBD2	many
CASRQGKGEETQYF	TGTGCCAGCCGACAGGGGAAGGGGGAAGAGACCCAGTACTTC	TRBJ2-5	TRBV7-9	TRBD1	many
CSAREPGRSTEAFF	TGCAGTGCTAGAGAGCCCGGAAGGAGCACTGAAGCTTTCTTT	TRBJ1-1	TRBV20-1	-	many
CASSIGGRSYNEQFF	TGTGCCAGTAGTATAGGCGGGAGGTCCTACAATGAGCAGTTCTTC	TRBJ2-1	TRBV19	TRBD2	-
CASSPPGRSSTDTQYF	TGTGCCAGCTCACCACCGGGCCGATCCTCTACAGATACGCAGTATTTT	TRBJ2-3	TRBV18	-	many
CASSLGAGDSYEQYF	TGCGCCAGCAGCTTGGGGGCAGGGGATTCCTACGAGCAGTACTTC	TRBJ2-7	TRBV5-1	-	many
CASSRDRGLDEQFF	TGTGCCAGCAGCCGGGACAGGGGGTTGGATGAGCAGTTCTTC	TRBJ2-1	TRBV11-2	TRBD1	-
CASSDSGRGDTQYF	TGCGCCAGCAGTGATAGCGGACGAGGAGATACGCAGTATTTT	TRBJ2-3	TRBV10-1	-	-
CASSPIEGRGAPSKTGELFF	TGCGCCAGCAGCCCGATCGAAGGTCGGGGGGCGCCGAGTAAAACCGGGGAGCTGTTTTTT	TRBJ2-2	TRBV4-1	-	many
CASSVYGYSGNTIYF	TGTGCCAGCAGCGTATACGGGTACTCTGGAAACACCATATATTTT	TRBJ1-3	TRBV9	-	many
CSARQWSSYNEQFF	TGCAGTGCTAGACAGTGGAGCTCCTACAATGAGCAGTTCTTC	TRBJ2-1	TRBV20-1	-	many
CASSEYILGPAGGRYEQYF	TGTGCCAGCAGTGAATATATTCTTGGACCGGCAGGGGGCAGGTACGAGCAGTACTTC	TRBJ2-7	TRBV25-1	TRBD1	-
CASSLGQAPAGPQHF	TGTGCCAGCAGTCTCGGACAGGCCCCGGCCGGGCCCCAGCATTTT	TRBJ1-5	TRBV12-3/TRBV12-4	TRBD1	many
CAWKPNRNTGELFF	TGTGCCTGGAAACCAAACAGAAACACCGGGGAGCTGTTTTTT	TRBJ2-2	TRBV30	-	-
CASSLVGSFSYNEQFF	TGCGCCAGCAGCTTGGTTGGTAGTTTTTCCTACAATGAGCAGTTCTTC	TRBJ2-1	TRBV5-1	-	-
CASSQDLGMVRGDNQPQHF	TGCGCCAGCAGCCAAGATCTCGGGATGGTCAGGGGAGACAATCAGCCCCAGCATTTT	TRBJ1-5	TRBV4-1	-	few
CATASGNPEEQYF	TGTGCCACTGCTAGCGGGAATCCCGAGGAGCAGTACTTC	TRBJ2-7	TRBV2	TRBD2	medium-sized
CASSHIQGDNEQFF	TGTGCCAGCAGCCACATACAAGGGGACAATGAGCAGTTCTTC	TRBJ2-1	TRBV12-3/TRBV12-4	-	few
CASSPMGSGSSYNEQFF	TGTGCCAGCTCACCAATGGGTAGCGGGAGCTCCTACAATGAGCAGTTCTTC	TRBJ2-1	TRBV18	TRBD2	many
CASSSGTGVRGTEAFF	TGCGCCAGCAGCTCCGGTACAGGGGTTCGTGGCACTGAAGCTTTCTTT	TRBJ1-1	TRBV5-1	TRBD1	-
CASRSGTENTGELFF	TGTGCCAGCAGGTCCGGGACAGAGAACACCGGGGAGCTGTTTTTT	TRBJ2-2	TRBV2	TRBD1	many
CASSLGSVSYEQYF	TGTGCCAGCAGCTTGGGCAGTGTCTCCTACGAGCAGTACTTC	TRBJ2-7	TRBV5-4	-	few
CASSVDPLAGVLNEQFF	TGTGCCAGCAGCGTAGACCCCCTAGCGGGAGTTTTAAATGAGCAGTTCTTC	TRBJ2-1	TRBV9	TRBD2	many
CASSRRPGQGNTF	TGTGCCAGCAGCCGACGCCCGGGACAGGGGAACACCTTC	TRBJ1-2	TRBV5-6	TRBD1	-
CASSPGESGTEAFF	TGTGCCAGCAGCCCCGGAGAGTCGGGCACTGAAGCTTTCTTT	TRBJ1-1	TRBV27	-	many
CASSEGWAGPAGAFF	TGTGCCAGCAGTGAAGGGTGGGCAGGGCCGGCGGGAGCTTTCTTT	TRBJ1-1	TRBV6-2/TRBV6-3	-	many
CASRGQGDNSPLHF	TGTGCCAGCAGGGGACAGGGCGATAATTCACCCCTCCACTTT	TRBJ1-6	TRBV2	TRBD1	many
CSVESSLRTQYF	TGCAGCGTTGAGTCCAGCCTGAGGACCCAGTACTTC	TRBJ2-5	TRBV29-1	-	many